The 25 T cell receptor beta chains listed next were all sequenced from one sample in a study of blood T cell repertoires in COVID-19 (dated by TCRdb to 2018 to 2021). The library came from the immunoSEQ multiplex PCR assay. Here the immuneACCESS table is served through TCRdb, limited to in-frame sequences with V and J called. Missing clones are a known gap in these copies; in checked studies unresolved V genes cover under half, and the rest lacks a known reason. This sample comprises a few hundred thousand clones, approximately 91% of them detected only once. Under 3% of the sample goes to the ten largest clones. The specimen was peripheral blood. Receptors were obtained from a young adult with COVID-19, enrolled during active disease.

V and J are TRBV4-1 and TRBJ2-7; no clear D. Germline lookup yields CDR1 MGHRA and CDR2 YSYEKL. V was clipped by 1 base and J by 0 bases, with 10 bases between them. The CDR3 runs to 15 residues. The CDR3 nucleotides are TGCGCCAGCAGCCAAGGAGAGGCCAGCTCCTACGAGCAGTACTTC. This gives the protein CASSQGEASSYEQYF.

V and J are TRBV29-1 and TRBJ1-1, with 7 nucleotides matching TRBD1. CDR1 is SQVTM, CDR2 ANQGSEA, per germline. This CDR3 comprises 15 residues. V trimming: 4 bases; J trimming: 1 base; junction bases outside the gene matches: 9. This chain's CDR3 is CSVAGDRAWNTEAFF. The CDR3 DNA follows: TGCAGCGTTGCAGGGGACAGAGCTTGGAACACTGAAGCTTTCTTT.

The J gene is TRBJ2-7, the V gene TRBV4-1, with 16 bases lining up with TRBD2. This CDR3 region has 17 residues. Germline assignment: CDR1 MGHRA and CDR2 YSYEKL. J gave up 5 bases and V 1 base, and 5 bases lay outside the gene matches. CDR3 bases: TGCGCCAGCAGCCAAGTCGGGACTAGCGGGAGGGCGAACGAGCAGTACTTC. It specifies CASSQVGTSGRANEQYF.

DNA for the CDR3: TGTGCCAGTACCCGACAGGGGGCTAACTATGGCTACACCTTC. Its translation: CASTRQGANYGYTF. The chain has TRBV19 and TRBJ1-2, with 9 nucleotides matching TRBD1. CDR3 length: 14 amino acids. Germline V gives CDR1 LNHDA, CDR2 SQIVND (reference sequence). V was pared by 7 bases and J by 0 bases, with 3 bases of the junction left unmatched.

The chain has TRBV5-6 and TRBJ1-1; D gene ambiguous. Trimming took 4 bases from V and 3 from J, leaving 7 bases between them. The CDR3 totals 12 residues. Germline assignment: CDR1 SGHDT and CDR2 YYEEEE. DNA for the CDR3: TGTGCCAGCAGCCCCCGGGACACTGAAGCTTTCTTT. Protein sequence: CASSPRDTEAFF. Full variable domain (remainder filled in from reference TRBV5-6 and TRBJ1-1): DAGVTQSPTHLIKTRGQQVTLRCSPKSGHDTVSWYQQALGQGPQFIFQYYEEEERQRGNFPDRFSGHQFPNYSSELNVNALLLGDSALYLCASSPRDTEAFFGQGTRLTVV.

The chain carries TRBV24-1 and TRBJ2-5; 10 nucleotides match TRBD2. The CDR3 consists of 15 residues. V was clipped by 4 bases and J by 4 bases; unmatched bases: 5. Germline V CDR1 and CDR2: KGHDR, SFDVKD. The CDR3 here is CATSDPRTSGETQYF. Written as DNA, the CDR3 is TGTGCCACCAGTGACCCTAGGACTAGCGGAGAGACCCAGTACTTC.

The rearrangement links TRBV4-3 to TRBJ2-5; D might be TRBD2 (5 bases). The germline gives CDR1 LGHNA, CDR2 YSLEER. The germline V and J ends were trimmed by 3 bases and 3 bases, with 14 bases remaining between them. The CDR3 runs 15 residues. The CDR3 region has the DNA TGCGCCAGCAGCCAGGAGGCATGGAGGAAAGAGACCCAGTACTTC. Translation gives CASSQEAWRKETQYF.

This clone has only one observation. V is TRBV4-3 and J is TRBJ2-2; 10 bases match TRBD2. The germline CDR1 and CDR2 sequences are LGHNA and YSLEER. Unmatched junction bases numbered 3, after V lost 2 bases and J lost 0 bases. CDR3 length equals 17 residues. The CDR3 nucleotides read TGCGCCAGCAGCCAAACTAGCGGGATGACGAACACCGGGGAGCTGTTTTTT. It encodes CASSQTSGMTNTGELFF.

The CDR3 sequence is CASRGDRFYGYTF. CDR3 nucleotides: TGTGCCAGCAGGGGGGACAGGTTCTATGGCTACACCTTC. This chain joins TRBV6-5 and TRBJ1-2; 8 nucleotides align to TRBD1. The V segment lost 6 bases and the J segment 4 bases; nucleotides outside the gene matches: 4. The CDR3 extends over 13 amino acids. The germline V gene encodes CDR1 MNHEY and CDR2 SVGAGI.

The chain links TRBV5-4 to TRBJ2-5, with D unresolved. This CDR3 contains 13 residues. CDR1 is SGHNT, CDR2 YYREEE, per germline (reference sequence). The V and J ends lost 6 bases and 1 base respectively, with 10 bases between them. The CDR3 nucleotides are TGTGCCAGCAAGGTCCACAGCCAAGAGACCCAGTACTTC. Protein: CASKVHSQETQYF.

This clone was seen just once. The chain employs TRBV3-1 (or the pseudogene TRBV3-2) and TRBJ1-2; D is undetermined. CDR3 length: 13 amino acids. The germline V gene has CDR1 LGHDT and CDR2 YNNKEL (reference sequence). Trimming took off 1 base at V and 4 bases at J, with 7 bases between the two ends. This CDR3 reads CASSQVLSYGYTF. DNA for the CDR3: TGTGCCAGCAGCCAAGTACTGAGCTATGGCTACACCTTC.

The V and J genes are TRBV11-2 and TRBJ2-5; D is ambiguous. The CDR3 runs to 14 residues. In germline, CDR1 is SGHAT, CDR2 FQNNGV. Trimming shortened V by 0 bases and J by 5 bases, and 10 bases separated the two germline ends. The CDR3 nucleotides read TGTGCCAGCAGCTTAGATTCCTGGCTGGAGACCCAGTACTTC. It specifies CASSLDSWLETQYF.

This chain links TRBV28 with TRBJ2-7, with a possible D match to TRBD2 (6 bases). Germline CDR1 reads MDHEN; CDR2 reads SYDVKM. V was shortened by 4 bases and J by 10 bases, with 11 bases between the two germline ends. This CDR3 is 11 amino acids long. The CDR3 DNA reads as TGTGCCAGCAGTTCCGGGGGTTCTCAGTACTTC. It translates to CASSSGGSQYF.

This CDR3 is CASSLRLASSYNEQFF. The CDR3 region has the DNA TGCGCCAGCAGCCTCCGACTAGCGTCCTCCTACAATGAGCAGTTCTTC. This chain connects TRBV4-1 to TRBJ2-1, with 8 bases fitting TRBD2. The germline V gene encodes CDR1 MGHRA and CDR2 YSYEKL. The CDR3 length is 16 residues. Trimming cost V 4 bases and J 0 bases; bases outside gene matches: 5.

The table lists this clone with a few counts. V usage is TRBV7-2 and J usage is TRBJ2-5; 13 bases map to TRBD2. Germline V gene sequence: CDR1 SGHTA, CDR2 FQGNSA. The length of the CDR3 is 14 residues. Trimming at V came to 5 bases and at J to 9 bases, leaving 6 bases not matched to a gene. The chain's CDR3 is CASSPGGTSGAQYF. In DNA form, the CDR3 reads TGTGCCAGCAGCCCAGGGGGGACTAGCGGGGCCCAGTACTTC.

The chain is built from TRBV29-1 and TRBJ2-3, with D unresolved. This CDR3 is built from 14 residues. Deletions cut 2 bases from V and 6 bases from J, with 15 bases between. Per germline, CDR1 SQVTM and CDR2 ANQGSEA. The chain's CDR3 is CSVEWALGWDTQYF. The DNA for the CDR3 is TGCAGCGTTGAATGGGCCTTAGGTTGGGATACGCAGTATTTT.

The CDR3 here is CASSYSRGSTGELFF. The DNA of the CDR3 is TGTGCCAGCAGTTACTCTAGGGGGAGCACCGGGGAGCTGTTTTTT. The chain is built from TRBV6-5 and TRBJ2-2, with TRBD1 as a possible D gene (6 bases). Per the germline V gene, CDR1 is MNHEY and CDR2 is SVGAGI. The length of the CDR3 is 15 residues. V was shortened by 0 bases and J by 4 bases, with 9 bases between the two germline ends.

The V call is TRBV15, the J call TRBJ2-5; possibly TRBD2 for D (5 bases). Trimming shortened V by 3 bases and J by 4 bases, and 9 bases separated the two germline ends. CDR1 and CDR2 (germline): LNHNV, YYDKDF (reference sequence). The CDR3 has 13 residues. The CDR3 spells CATSRFAGETQYF. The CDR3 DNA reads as TGTGCCACCAGCAGGTTTGCGGGAGAGACCCAGTACTTC.

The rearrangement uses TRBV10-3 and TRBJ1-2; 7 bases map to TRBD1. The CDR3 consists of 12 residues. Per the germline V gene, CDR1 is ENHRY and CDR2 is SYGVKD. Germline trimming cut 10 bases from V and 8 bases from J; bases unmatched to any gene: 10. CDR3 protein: CATSSTGPGYTF. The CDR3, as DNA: TGTGCCACCTCGTCGACAGGGCCCGGCTACACCTTC.

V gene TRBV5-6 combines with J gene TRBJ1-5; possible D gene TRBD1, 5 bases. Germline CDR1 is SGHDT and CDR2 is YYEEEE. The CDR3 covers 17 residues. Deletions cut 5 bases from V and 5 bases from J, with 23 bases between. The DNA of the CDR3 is TGTGCCAGCAGTCCCGCTGGGGCAGGGCGGAGGGATCAGCCCCAGCATTTT. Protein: CASSPAGAGRRDQPQHF. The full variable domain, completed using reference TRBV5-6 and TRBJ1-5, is DAGVTQSPTHLIKTRGQQVTLRCSPKSGHDTVSWYQQALGQGPQFIFQYYEEEERQRGNFPDRFSGHQFPNYSSELNVNALLLGDSALYLCASSPAGAGRRDQPQHFGDGTRLSIL.

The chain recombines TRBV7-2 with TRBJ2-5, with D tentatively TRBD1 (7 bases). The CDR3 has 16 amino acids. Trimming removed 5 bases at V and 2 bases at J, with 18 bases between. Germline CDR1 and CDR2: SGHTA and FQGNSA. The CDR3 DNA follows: TGTGCCAGCAGCGCTCGACAGGGAGGCGGGCAAGAGACCCAGTACTTC. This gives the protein CASSARQGGGQETQYF.

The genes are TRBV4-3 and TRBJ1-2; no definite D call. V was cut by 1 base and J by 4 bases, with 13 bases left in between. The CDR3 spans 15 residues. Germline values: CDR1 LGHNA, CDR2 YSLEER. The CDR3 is CASSQGITVTYGYTF. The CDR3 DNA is TGCGCCAGCAGCCAAGGAATAACGGTTACCTATGGCTACACCTTC.

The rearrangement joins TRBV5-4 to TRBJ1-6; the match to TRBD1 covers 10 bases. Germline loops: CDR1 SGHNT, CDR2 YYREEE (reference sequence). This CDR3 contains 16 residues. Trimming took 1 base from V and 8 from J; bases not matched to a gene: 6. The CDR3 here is CASSLYGQGGDSPLHF. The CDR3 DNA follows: TGTGCCAGCAGCTTGTACGGACAGGGGGGTGATTCACCCCTCCACTTT.

CDR3 amino acids: CASSHGPWTGENDGYTF. The DNA of the CDR3 is TGTGCCAGCAGCCATGGCCCGTGGACAGGGGAAAATGATGGCTACACCTTC. The gene calls are TRBV4-2 and TRBJ1-2; 9 bases match TRBD1. The CDR3 consists of 17 residues. Germline loops: CDR1 LGHNA, CDR2 YNFKEQ. J was trimmed by 6 bases and V by 3 bases; bases with no gene match: 14.

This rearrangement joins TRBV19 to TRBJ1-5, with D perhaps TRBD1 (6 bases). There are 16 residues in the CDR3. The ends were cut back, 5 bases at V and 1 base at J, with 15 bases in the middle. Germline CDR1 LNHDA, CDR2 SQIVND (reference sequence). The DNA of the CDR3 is TGTGCCAGTAGTCTCGGGGGGGGCTTGAGCAATCAGCCCCAGCATTTT. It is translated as CASSLGGGLSNQPQHF.